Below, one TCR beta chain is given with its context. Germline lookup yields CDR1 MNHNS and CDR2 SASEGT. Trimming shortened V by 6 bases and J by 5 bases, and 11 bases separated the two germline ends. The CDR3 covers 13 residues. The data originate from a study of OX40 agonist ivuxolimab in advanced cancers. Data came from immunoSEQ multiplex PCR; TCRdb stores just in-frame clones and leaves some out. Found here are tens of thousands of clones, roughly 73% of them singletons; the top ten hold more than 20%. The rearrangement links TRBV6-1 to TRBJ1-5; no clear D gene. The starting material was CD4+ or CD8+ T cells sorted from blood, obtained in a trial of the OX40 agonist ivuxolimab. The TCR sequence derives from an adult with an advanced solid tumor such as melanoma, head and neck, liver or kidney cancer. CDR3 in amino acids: CASSPEFYQPQHF. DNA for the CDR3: TGTGCCAGCAGCCCGGAATTTTATCAGCCCCAGCATTTT.